This is a list of T cell receptor beta chains from one sample in a study. TCRdb re-derived calls from the RT-PCR reads in MiXCR, one entry per CDR3 protein. This table holds almost 700,000 distinct CDR3 sequences, around 14% found once. Sequencing was performed on memory CD4+ T cells from blood. These receptors all come from a female donor in good health, serving as a healthy control. Both conserved end residues are part of each CDR3. Each record gives: V gene, CDR3 length, J gene, D gene, clone size, CDR3 protein, CDR3 DNA. D genes are given only for firm matches. Some rows mark clone size as missing; the rest say once, few, many or name a class of expanded clone.

v_gene: TRBV11-2; len: 18; j_gene: TRBJ2-7; d_gene: TRBD1; abundance: NA; CDR3aa: CASSLARGPGQGNYEQYF; CDR3nt: TGTGCCAGCAGCTTAGCCCGGGGTCCGGGACAGGGAAACTACGAGCAGTACTTC
v_gene: TRBV3-1; len: 13; j_gene: TRBJ1-1; d_gene: NA; abundance: NA; CDR3aa: CASSQGSGTEAFF; CDR3nt: TGTGCCAGCAGCCAAGGGTCAGGCACTGAAGCTTTCTTT
v_gene: TRBV20-1; len: 15; j_gene: TRBJ1-2; d_gene: NA; abundance: few; CDR3aa: CSANPRAGTNYGYTF; CDR3nt: TGCAGTGCTAACCCTAGGGCAGGGACAAACTATGGCTACACCTTC
v_gene: TRBV9; len: 15; j_gene: TRBJ1-3; d_gene: TRBD1; abundance: NA; CDR3aa: CASSTLTGAGNTIYF; CDR3nt: TGTGCCAGCAGCACCCTAACAGGGGCTGGAAACACCATATATTTT
v_gene: TRBV20-1; len: 17; j_gene: TRBJ1-6; d_gene: TRBD1; abundance: NA; CDR3aa: CSATEGARQTYNSPLHF; CDR3nt: TGCAGTGCTACCGAGGGGGCGCGGCAAACTTATAATTCACCCCTCCACTTT
v_gene: TRBV4-1; len: 15; j_gene: TRBJ2-1; d_gene: NA; abundance: NA; CDR3aa: CASSPEGGSYNEQFF; CDR3nt: TGCGCCAGCAGTCCGGAGGGGGGATCCTACAATGAGCAGTTCTTC
v_gene: TRBV12-3/TRBV12-4; len: 14; j_gene: TRBJ2-7; d_gene: NA; abundance: few; CDR3aa: CASSFRPNSYEQYF; CDR3nt: TGTGCCAGCAGTTTCCGGCCAAACTCCTACGAGCAGTACTTC
v_gene: TRBV28; len: 13; j_gene: TRBJ2-2; d_gene: TRBD2; abundance: few; CDR3aa: CASSILATGELFF; CDR3nt: TGTGCCAGCAGTATACTAGCGACCGGGGAGCTGTTTTTT
v_gene: TRBV11-1; len: 13; j_gene: TRBJ1-1; d_gene: NA; abundance: NA; CDR3aa: CASSPWVSTEAFF; CDR3nt: TGTGCCAGCAGCCCATGGGTGTCGACTGAAGCTTTCTTT
v_gene: TRBV7-2; len: 14; j_gene: TRBJ1-2; d_gene: TRBD1; abundance: many; CDR3aa: CASSLDRQNYGYTF; CDR3nt: TGTGCCAGCAGCTTGGACAGGCAGAACTATGGCTACACCTTC
v_gene: TRBV28; len: 14; j_gene: TRBJ1-2; d_gene: NA; abundance: few; CDR3aa: CASSGQPLNYGYTF; CDR3nt: TGTGCCAGCAGTGGACAGCCTCTGAACTATGGCTACACCTTC
v_gene: TRBV28; len: 14; j_gene: TRBJ2-1; d_gene: NA; abundance: few; CDR3aa: CASSRLGSYNEQFF; CDR3nt: TGTGCCAGCAGCCGACTAGGCTCCTACAATGAGCAGTTCTTC
v_gene: TRBV7-2; len: 15; j_gene: TRBJ2-7; d_gene: NA; abundance: few; CDR3aa: CASSPLGGPSYEQYF; CDR3nt: TGTGCCAGCAGCCCCCTGGGCGGACCCTCCTACGAGCAGTACTTC
v_gene: TRBV27; len: 14; j_gene: TRBJ2-2; d_gene: NA; abundance: NA; CDR3aa: CASSPLRGAGELFF; CDR3nt: TGTGCCAGCAGCCCCCTCAGGGGAGCCGGGGAGCTGTTTTTT
v_gene: TRBV4-3; len: 16; j_gene: TRBJ1-2; d_gene: TRBD1; abundance: many; CDR3aa: CASSPEGAGGLYGYTF; CDR3nt: TGCGCCAGCAGCCCAGAAGGGGCAGGGGGGCTCTATGGCTACACCTTC
v_gene: TRBV5-1; len: 14; j_gene: TRBJ1-1; d_gene: TRBD1; abundance: few; CDR3aa: CASSWAGQGSEAFF; CDR3nt: TGCGCCAGCAGCTGGGCGGGACAGGGAAGTGAAGCTTTCTTT
v_gene: TRBV10-3; len: 15; j_gene: TRBJ1-1; d_gene: NA; abundance: NA; CDR3aa: CAISEFRDGNTEAFF; CDR3nt: TGTGCCATCAGTGAGTTTAGGGACGGAAACACTGAAGCTTTCTTT
v_gene: TRBV9; len: 15; j_gene: TRBJ2-1; d_gene: NA; abundance: few; CDR3aa: CASSVTGTDDNEQFF; CDR3nt: TGTGCCAGCAGCGTAACCGGGACCGACGACAATGAGCAGTTCTTC
v_gene: TRBV5-6; len: 14; j_gene: TRBJ2-7; d_gene: TRBD2; abundance: many; CDR3aa: CASSSGLVLYEQYF; CDR3nt: TGTGCCAGCAGCTCGGGACTAGTTTTATACGAGCAGTACTTC
v_gene: TRBV2; len: 11; j_gene: TRBJ2-3; d_gene: NA; abundance: NA; CDR3aa: CASGPLDTQYF; CDR3nt: TGTGCCAGTGGACCCTTAGATACGCAGTATTTT
v_gene: TRBV6-5; len: 16; j_gene: TRBJ1-1; d_gene: NA; abundance: NA; CDR3aa: CASSYSGGAVDTEAFF; CDR3nt: TGTGCCAGCAGTTACTCGGGGGGGGCTGTGGACACTGAAGCTTTCTTT
v_gene: TRBV12-3/TRBV12-4; len: 15; j_gene: TRBJ2-1; d_gene: NA; abundance: NA; CDR3aa: CASSSLRAPYNEQFF; CDR3nt: TGTGCCAGCAGTTCCCTCCGAGCCCCCTACAATGAGCAGTTCTTC
v_gene: TRBV29-1; len: 14; j_gene: TRBJ1-2; d_gene: NA; abundance: few; CDR3aa: CSVVDPGVGYGYTF; CDR3nt: TGCAGCGTCGTTGACCCAGGGGTTGGGTATGGCTACACCTTC
v_gene: TRBV28; len: 13; j_gene: TRBJ1-1; d_gene: TRBD1; abundance: once; CDR3aa: CASSSGQRAEAFF; CDR3nt: TGTGCCAGCAGTTCGGGACAGAGGGCTGAAGCTTTCTTT
v_gene: TRBV10-3; len: 14; j_gene: TRBJ2-2; d_gene: TRBD1; abundance: few; CDR3aa: CATSGQPNTGELFF; CDR3nt: TGTGCCACCTCGGGACAGCCGAACACCGGGGAGCTGTTTTTT
v_gene: TRBV3-1; len: 13; j_gene: TRBJ1-6; d_gene: NA; abundance: NA; CDR3aa: CASSQVGGSPLHF; CDR3nt: TGTGCCAGCAGCCAAGTAGGGGGTTCACCCCTCCACTTT
v_gene: TRBV12-3/TRBV12-4; len: 15; j_gene: TRBJ2-7; d_gene: NA; abundance: NA; CDR3aa: CASSPFAGYNYEQYF; CDR3nt: TGTGCCAGCAGCCCGTTTGCGGGCTATAACTACGAGCAGTACTTC
v_gene: TRBV20-1; len: 15; j_gene: TRBJ2-5; d_gene: TRBD2; abundance: few; CDR3aa: CSARDYREGRETQYF; CDR3nt: TGCAGTGCTAGAGATTACCGGGAGGGCCGAGAGACCCAGTACTTC
v_gene: TRBV28; len: 14; j_gene: TRBJ2-5; d_gene: NA; abundance: NA; CDR3aa: CASSSLATSGTQYF; CDR3nt: TGTGCCAGCAGTTCCCTCGCTACATCCGGGACCCAGTACTTC
v_gene: TRBV7-3; len: 17; j_gene: TRBJ2-3; d_gene: NA; abundance: NA; CDR3aa: CASSPQRGGGAGDTQYF; CDR3nt: TGTGCCAGCAGCCCACAGCGTGGAGGGGGGGCGGGGGATACGCAGTATTTT
v_gene: TRBV5-5; len: 15; j_gene: TRBJ1-5; d_gene: NA; abundance: many; CDR3aa: CASSLVGGENQPQHF; CDR3nt: TGTGCCAGCAGCCTCGTGGGGGGAGAAAATCAGCCCCAGCATTTT
v_gene: TRBV20-1; len: 14; j_gene: TRBJ2-3; d_gene: TRBD2; abundance: NA; CDR3aa: CSARLAEGADTQYF; CDR3nt: TGCAGTGCTCGACTAGCGGAGGGGGCAGATACGCAGTATTTT
v_gene: TRBV15; len: 13; j_gene: TRBJ2-4; d_gene: NA; abundance: NA; CDR3aa: CATSRDPGNIQYF; CDR3nt: TGTGCCACCAGCAGAGATCCAGGGAACATTCAGTACTTC
v_gene: TRBV2; len: 14; j_gene: TRBJ2-5; d_gene: NA; abundance: few; CDR3aa: CASKTTQTQETQYF; CDR3nt: TGTGCCAGCAAGACGACCCAGACCCAAGAGACCCAGTACTTC
v_gene: TRBV6-1; len: 18; j_gene: TRBJ2-3; d_gene: TRBD2; abundance: NA; CDR3aa: CASSEGALGAGGPDTQYF; CDR3nt: TGTGCCAGCAGTGAAGGGGCTTTAGGAGCGGGAGGGCCAGATACGCAGTATTTT
v_gene: TRBV10-3; len: 13; j_gene: TRBJ1-2; d_gene: NA; abundance: many; CDR3aa: CAISVTFTDGYTF; CDR3nt: TGTGCCATCAGTGTTACCTTTACTGATGGCTACACCTTC
v_gene: TRBV28; len: 14; j_gene: TRBJ2-2; d_gene: NA; abundance: few; CDR3aa: CASSTSGRGGELFF; CDR3nt: NA
v_gene: TRBV5-1; len: 16; j_gene: TRBJ2-5; d_gene: NA; abundance: NA; CDR3aa: CASSLGSTGSQETQYF; CDR3nt: TGCGCCAGCAGCTTGGGGTCAACAGGGAGCCAAGAGACCCAGTACTTC
v_gene: TRBV7-9; len: 14; j_gene: TRBJ1-2; d_gene: NA; abundance: few; CDR3aa: CASTDWTDNYGYTF; CDR3nt: TGTGCCAGCACCGATTGGACAGACAACTATGGCTACACCTTC
v_gene: TRBV20-1; len: 13; j_gene: TRBJ2-1; d_gene: NA; abundance: NA; CDR3aa: CSAIAETYNEQFF; CDR3nt: TGCAGTGCTATAGCCGAGACCTACAATGAGCAGTTCTTC
v_gene: TRBV28; len: 14; j_gene: TRBJ1-1; d_gene: NA; abundance: few; CDR3aa: CASSLNVPGAEAFF; CDR3nt: TGTGCCAGCAGTTTAAATGTGCCGGGCGCTGAAGCTTTCTTT
v_gene: TRBV15; len: 13; j_gene: TRBJ1-1; d_gene: NA; abundance: NA; CDR3aa: CATSRGTEGEAFF; CDR3nt: TGTGCCACCAGCAGAGGGACCGAAGGTGAAGCTTTCTTT
v_gene: TRBV9; len: 14; j_gene: TRBJ1-6; d_gene: NA; abundance: few; CDR3aa: CASSVSSTKSPLHF; CDR3nt: TGTGCCAGCAGCGTAAGCTCGACCAAATCACCCCTCCACTTT
v_gene: TRBV6-4; len: 15; j_gene: TRBJ2-2; d_gene: NA; abundance: few; CDR3aa: CASSAGVGATGELFF; CDR3nt: TGTGCCAGCAGTGCGGGGGTCGGGGCCACCGGGGAGCTGTTTTTT
v_gene: TRBV24-1; len: 16; j_gene: TRBJ2-2; d_gene: NA; abundance: NA; CDR3aa: CATSDLQWQGVGELFF; CDR3nt: TGTGCCACCAGTGATTTGCAGTGGCAGGGCGTCGGGGAGCTGTTTTTT
v_gene: TRBV3-1; len: 16; j_gene: TRBJ2-3; d_gene: TRBD2; abundance: NA; CDR3aa: CASSRRLAGVEDTQYF; CDR3nt: TGTGCCAGCAGTCGCCGACTAGCGGGGGTGGAAGATACGCAGTATTTT